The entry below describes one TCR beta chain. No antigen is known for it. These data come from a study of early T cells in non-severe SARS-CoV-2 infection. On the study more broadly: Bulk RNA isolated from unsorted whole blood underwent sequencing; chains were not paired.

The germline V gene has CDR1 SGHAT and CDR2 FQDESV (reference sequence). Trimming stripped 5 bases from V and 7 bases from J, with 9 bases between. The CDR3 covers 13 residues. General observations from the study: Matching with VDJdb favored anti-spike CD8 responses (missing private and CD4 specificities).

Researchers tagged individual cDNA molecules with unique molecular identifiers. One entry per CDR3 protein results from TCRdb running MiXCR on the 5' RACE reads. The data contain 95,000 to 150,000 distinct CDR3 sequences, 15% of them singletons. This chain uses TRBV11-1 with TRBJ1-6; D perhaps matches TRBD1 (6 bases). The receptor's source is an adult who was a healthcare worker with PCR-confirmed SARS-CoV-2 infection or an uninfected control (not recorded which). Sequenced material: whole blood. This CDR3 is CASSVRGNSPLHF. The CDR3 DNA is TGTGCCAGCAGCGTCAGGGGAAATTCACCCCTCCACTTT.